This is a list of T cell receptor beta chains from one sample in a study of T cells and copy number aberrations in small-cell lung cancer. Generated by immunoSEQ multiplex PCR, the TCRdb table keeps only in-frame clones and is missing some. The table shows approximately 710 clones, with around 86% occurring only once. Sample: tumor tissue. The receptors derive from a man aged 40-49 years with small cell lung cancer. The CDR3 runs from the conserved cysteine through the conserved F or W. D genes are given only for firm matches. A clone size is listed for some rows: how often the clone was seen (once, few, many), or a class if it is expanded.

J gene: TRBJ2-5
clone size: .
V gene: TRBV7-2
D gene: .
CDR3 DNA: TGTGCCAGCAGCTTCTCCGTCCACGGGGAGACCCAGTACTTC
CDR3 protein: CASSFSVHGETQYF

J gene: TRBJ1-6
clone size: once
V gene: TRBV12-5
D gene: .
CDR3 DNA: TGTGCTAGTGGTTTGACAGATATCGTCCACTTT
CDR3 protein: CASGLTDIVHF

J gene: TRBJ2-5
clone size: .
V gene: TRBV7-3
D gene: .
CDR3 DNA: TGTGCCAGCAGCCCCTCAGAAGGGGCCGCCCGGTACTTC
CDR3 protein: CASSPSEGAARYF

J gene: TRBJ1-5
clone size: .
V gene: TRBV4-1
D gene: .
CDR3 DNA: TGCGCCAGCAGCCAAGGGGAGGGTTGGGGTCAGCCCCAGCATTTT
CDR3 protein: CASSQGEGWGQPQHF

J gene: TRBJ2-1
clone size: once
V gene: TRBV14
D gene: TRBD2
CDR3 DNA: TGTGCCAGCAGCCAAGAGGGAGGGCTAGCGGGAGAAAATGAGCAGTTCTTC
CDR3 protein: CASSQEGGLAGENEQFF

J gene: TRBJ1-1
clone size: .
V gene: TRBV20-1
D gene: .
CDR3 DNA: TGCAGTGCTAGAGTGGCAGCTGAAGCTTTCTTT
CDR3 protein: CSARVAAEAFF

J gene: TRBJ2-2
clone size: .
V gene: TRBV7-9
D gene: TRBD1
CDR3 DNA: TGTGCCAGCAGCTTCGGAGACAGGGCCCACGGGGAGCTGGTTTTT
CDR3 protein: CASSFGDRAHGELVF

J gene: TRBJ1-1
clone size: .
V gene: TRBV18
D gene: .
CDR3 DNA: TGTGCCAGCTCACCCCACAAAGACACTGAAGCTTTCTTT
CDR3 protein: CASSPHKDTEAFF

J gene: TRBJ2-1
clone size: .
V gene: TRBV11-1
D gene: TRBD2
CDR3 DNA: TGTGCCAGCAGCCCGTGGACTAGCGGCTACAATGAGCAGTTCTTC
CDR3 protein: CASSPWTSGYNEQFF

J gene: TRBJ2-3
clone size: .
V gene: TRBV4-2
D gene: TRBD2
CDR3 DNA: TGTGCCAGCAGCCTCGGACTAGGCACAGATACGCAGTATTTT
CDR3 protein: CASSLGLGTDTQYF

J gene: TRBJ1-3
clone size: .
V gene: TRBV4-3
D gene: .
CDR3 DNA: TGCGCCAGCAGCCTCCAGAGTTACTCTGGAAACACCATATATTTT
CDR3 protein: CASSLQSYSGNTIYF

J gene: TRBJ2-7
clone size: .
V gene: TRBV4-3
D gene: TRBD2
CDR3 DNA: TGCGCCAGCAGCCGGGAGCGGGGGGGCTCCTACGAGCAGTACTTC
CDR3 protein: CASSRERGGSYEQYF

J gene: TRBJ2-7
clone size: .
V gene: TRBV4-2
D gene: .
CDR3 DNA: TGTGCCAGCAGCCAAGAACAGGGCGGGTACGAGCAGTACTTC
CDR3 protein: CASSQEQGGYEQYF

J gene: TRBJ2-5
clone size: .
V gene: TRBV7-2
D gene: TRBD2
CDR3 DNA: TGTGCCAGCAGCTTAGCTCGACTAGCGGGGGGCGTGGAGACCCAGTACTTC
CDR3 protein: CASSLARLAGGVETQYF

J gene: TRBJ2-4
clone size: once
V gene: TRBV28
D gene: TRBD1
CDR3 DNA: TGTGCCAGCAGTCTAACGACAGGGGCACAAAACATTCAGTACTTC
CDR3 protein: CASSLTTGAQNIQYF

J gene: TRBJ2-5
clone size: few
V gene: TRBV9
D gene: .
CDR3 DNA: TGTGCCAGCAGCGCAAGGGGGATCGACCTCTTTGGGGAGACCCAGTACTTC
CDR3 protein: CASSARGIDLFGETQYF

J gene: TRBJ1-3
clone size: .
V gene: TRBV4-1
D gene: .
CDR3 DNA: TGCGCCAGCAGCCAACCCTCCTCTGGAAACACCATATATTTT
CDR3 protein: CASSQPSSGNTIYF

J gene: TRBJ2-3
clone size: .
V gene: TRBV18
D gene: .
CDR3 DNA: TGTGCCAGCGCCGACAGGAGCACAGATACGCAGTATTTT
CDR3 protein: CASADRSTDTQYF

J gene: TRBJ2-5
clone size: .
V gene: TRBV9
D gene: TRBD2
CDR3 DNA: TGTGCCAGCAGCTCCCTAGCGGGGAATCAAGAGACCCAGTACTTC
CDR3 protein: CASSSLAGNQETQYF

J gene: TRBJ1-1
clone size: .
V gene: TRBV14
D gene: .
CDR3 DNA: TGTGCCAGCAGCCAACCCGGGATAGACATGAACACTGAAGCTTTCTTT
CDR3 protein: CASSQPGIDMNTEAFF

J gene: TRBJ1-1
clone size: .
V gene: TRBV19
D gene: .
CDR3 DNA: TGTGCCAGTAGTATAGTCGGGGGGCTAGAGGTGAACACTGAAGCTTTCTTT
CDR3 protein: CASSIVGGLEVNTEAFF

J gene: TRBJ2-5
clone size: .
V gene: TRBV7-8
D gene: TRBD2
CDR3 DNA: TGTGCCAGCAGCCCGGGACTAGCAGGGCGAATTGGAGGGACCCAGTACTTC
CDR3 protein: CASSPGLAGRIGGTQYF

J gene: TRBJ1-2
clone size: .
V gene: TRBV5-4
D gene: .
CDR3 DNA: TGTGCCAGCAGCCCCGAGAGGGTCCCTCATGGCTACACCTTC
CDR3 protein: CASSPERVPHGYTF

J gene: TRBJ2-7
clone size: .
V gene: TRBV29-1
D gene: .
CDR3 DNA: TGCAGCGTTGTACAGCACGAGCAGTACTTC
CDR3 protein: CSVVQHEQYF

J gene: TRBJ2-5
clone size: .
V gene: TRBV18
D gene: .
CDR3 DNA: TGTGCCAGCTCACCCGGAGAGACCCAGTACTTC
CDR3 protein: CASSPGETQYF

J gene: TRBJ2-2
clone size: .
V gene: TRBV29-1
D gene: TRBD1
CDR3 DNA: TGCAGCGTTGAGGGGACAGGGGGCACCGGGGAGCTGTTTTTT
CDR3 protein: CSVEGTGGTGELFF

J gene: TRBJ1-6
clone size: .
V gene: TRBV27
D gene: .
CDR3 DNA: TGTGCCAGCAGTCCGGGCTCACCTTTTTCACCCCTCCACTTT
CDR3 protein: CASSPGSPFSPLHF

J gene: TRBJ1-2
clone size: .
V gene: TRBV7-9
D gene: .
CDR3 DNA: TGTGCCAGCAGCTTAGCGGAGGGGGGCTCCTATGGCTACACCTTC
CDR3 protein: CASSLAEGGSYGYTF

J gene: TRBJ1-1
clone size: .
V gene: TRBV5-1
D gene: .
CDR3 DNA: TGCGCCAGCAGCTTGTCTAGGGTTCGCACTGAAGCTTTCTTT
CDR3 protein: CASSLSRVRTEAFF

J gene: TRBJ2-1
clone size: .
V gene: TRBV4-3
D gene: .
CDR3 DNA: TGCGCCAGCAGCCAAGATCTGGTTAGCGCGATAAATGAGCAGTTCTTC
CDR3 protein: CASSQDLVSAINEQFF

J gene: TRBJ2-3
clone size: .
V gene: TRBV5-6
D gene: .
CDR3 DNA: TGTGCCAGCAGCACCCCCCCGATGGGAGATACGCAGTATTTT
CDR3 protein: CASSTPPMGDTQYF

J gene: TRBJ2-5
clone size: .
V gene: TRBV9
D gene: TRBD1
CDR3 DNA: TGTGCCAGCAGCCGGGCGACAGGGGCAGAGACCCAGTACTTC
CDR3 protein: CASSRATGAETQYF

J gene: TRBJ2-4
clone size: .
V gene: TRBV5-1
D gene: .
CDR3 DNA: TGCGCCAGCAGCTTGTGGCCGGGAGACCCTCAGTACTTC
CDR3 protein: CASSLWPGDPQYF

J gene: TRBJ2-7
clone size: .
V gene: TRBV4-3
D gene: .
CDR3 DNA: TGCGCCAGCAGCCAAGAAACAGTCTCCTACGAGCAGTACTTC
CDR3 protein: CASSQETVSYEQYF

J gene: TRBJ2-6
clone size: .
V gene: TRBV29-1
D gene: .
CDR3 DNA: TGCAGCGTTGAAAGGACAGATCCTATCTCTGGGGCCAACGTCCTGACTTTC
CDR3 protein: CSVERTDPISGANVLTF